This T cell receptor (beta chain) was recorded in a study of blood T cell repertoires in COVID-19. Study-wide context: The United States, Italy and Spain supplied acute and convalescent COVID-19 samples. From T cells, B-cell-depleted T cells, or PBMCs came the material, which was cDNA or gDNA.

Using immunoSEQ multiplex PCR, the repertoire was profiled, and TCRdb retains in-frame clones only, with some absent. The repertoire has around 260,000 clones, less than 90% of them found once; the top ten carry 4.6%. V was pared by 3 bases and J by 2 bases, with 10 bases between. The CDR3 length is 14 residues. Germline V gives CDR1 LNHDA, CDR2 SQIVND (reference sequence). The source of this sequence is a man aged 55-75 years who had recovered from COVID-19. Sequenced sample: peripheral blood. This chain links TRBV19 with TRBJ1-2; maybe TRBD1 (5 bases). The DNA of the CDR3 is TGTGCCAGTAGTATTGGGGCAGGAAACTATGGCTACACCTTC. Translating gives CASSIGAGNYGYTF.